Listed below are T cell receptor beta chains from one sample, sequenced in a study of control samples from healthy donors and cancer patients. The assay was immunoSEQ multiplex PCR, and TCRdb's table has in-frame clones only and misses some. The sample holds 90,000 to 150,000 clones; 88% are singletons and the top ten take around 3.4%. The specimen was blood. Receptor source: a man in his forties or fifties in good health. Each CDR3 is given with its conserved first and last residue. The D gene is left open where the match is weak. A row's size may be missing; if present it is once, few, many or a size class.

v_gene	j_gene	d_gene	len	abundance	CDR3nt	CDR3aa
TRBV6-6	TRBJ2-5	-	16	-	TGTGCCAGCTCCCGTTTGGGGATCGGTGGGCAAGAGACCCAGTACTTC	CASSRLGIGGQETQYF
TRBV29-1	TRBJ2-5	-	11	once	TGCAGCGTCGGGGGTGGAGAGACCCAGTACTTC	CSVGGGETQYF
TRBV6-1	TRBJ2-1	TRBD2	15	-	TGTGCCAGCAGTGAAGCGGATGGTAGCGGGGGGACAGAGTTCTTC	CASSEADGSGGTEFF
TRBV12-3/TRBV12-4	TRBJ1-2	TRBD1	12	-	TGTGCCAGCAGTTTGACAGGGAATGGCTACACCTTC	CASSLTGNGYTF
TRBV6-1	TRBJ1-5	-	14	-	TGTGCCAGCACCCACGGGCAGGTCGGTCAGCCCCAGCATTTT	CASTHGQVGQPQHF
TRBV3-1/TRBV3-2	TRBJ2-1	TRBD2	15	once	TGTGCCAGCAGGAATAGCGGGGTTGGCTACAATGAGCAGTTCTTC	CASRNSGVGYNEQFF
TRBV7-3	TRBJ2-1	-	12	-	TGTGCCAGCAGCTCAATCGCCGATGAGCAGTTCTTC	CASSSIADEQFF
TRBV5-6	TRBJ1-5	-	16	-	TGTGCCAGCAGCTCGACAACACGTTATAGCAATCAGCCCCAGCATTTT	CASSSTTRYSNQPQHF
TRBV28	TRBJ2-1	TRBD2	12	-	TGTGCCAGCAGCCGGACTAGTCATGAGCAGTTCTTC	CASSRTSHEQFF
TRBV7-3	TRBJ2-1	-	15	-	TGTGCCAGCAGCTTAGGCGGGACAGCATACAATGAGCAGTTCTTC	CASSLGGTAYNEQFF
TRBV28	TRBJ1-2	-	13	-	TGTGCCAGCAGCCCTATGGAGTTCTATGGCTACACCTTC	CASSPMEFYGYTF
TRBV18	TRBJ1-2	TRBD1	15	-	TGTGCCAGCTCGTCAACCGGGACAGGGAACTATGGCTACACCTTC	CASSSTGTGNYGYTF
TRBV7-2	TRBJ1-4	-	13	few	TGTGCCAGCAGCTTAATTTTAGGGGAAAAACTGTTTTTT	CASSLILGEKLFF
TRBV4-2	TRBJ2-6	-	19	-	TGTGCCAGCAGCCAAGATGGTGGCAACTATTTTTCTGGGGCCAACGTCCTGACTTTC	CASSQDGGNYFSGANVLTF
TRBV6-5	TRBJ2-7	-	15	-	TGTGCCAGCAGTTACTCGGGGGGCGCAACCTACGAGCAGTACTTC	CASSYSGGATYEQYF
TRBV20-1	TRBJ1-3	-	13	-	TGCAGTGCTATTGAAGGAGGAGGAAACACCATATATTTT	CSAIEGGGNTIYF
TRBV5-1	TRBJ2-1	TRBD2	16	once	TGCGCCAGCAGCACCGAACTAGCGGGGAAGTACAATGAGCAGTTCTTC	CASSTELAGKYNEQFF
TRBV7-3	TRBJ1-2	-	15	-	TGTGCCAGCAGCTTAACCCCGGGTATCAGCAGCGGCTACACCTTC	CASSLTPGISSGYTF
TRBV5-1	TRBJ1-5	TRBD1	15	-	TGCGCCAGCAGCTCGACAGGGATGAGCAATCAGCCCCAGCATTTT	CASSSTGMSNQPQHF
TRBV9	TRBJ2-1	TRBD1	15	-	TGTGCCAGCAGCCATAAGACCGGGACAGGGACTGAGCAGTTCTTC	CASSHKTGTGTEQFF
TRBV18	TRBJ1-5	-	13	-	TGTGCCAGCTCACCCACCGGAGGACGTAACCAGCATTTT	CASSPTGGRNQHF
TRBV4-2	TRBJ1-2	TRBD1	15	medium-sized	TGTGCCAGCAGCCAAGATACAGGGGCTAACTATGGCTACACCTTC	CASSQDTGANYGYTF
TRBV5-1	TRBJ1-5	-	14	-	TGCGCCAGCAGCTTCGGAGGAGACAATCAGCCCCAGCATTTT	CASSFGGDNQPQHF
TRBV2	TRBJ2-7	-	16	-	TGTGCCAGCAGTGCTTGGGGAACGGTCTCTTCCTACGAGCAGTACTTC	CASSAWGTVSSYEQYF
TRBV3-1/TRBV3-2	TRBJ2-2	TRBD2	16	-	TGTGCCAGCAGCCAAGAGGGAGCGGGGGACACCGGGGAGCTGTTTTTT	CASSQEGAGDTGELFF
TRBV15	TRBJ1-6	TRBD1	14	few	TGTGCCACCAGCAGAGATACAGGGGATTCACCCCTCCACTTT	CATSRDTGDSPLHF
TRBV30	TRBJ1-2	TRBD1	14	-	TGTGCCTGGAGTCTTGCCGGGACAGGATATGGCTACACCTTC	CAWSLAGTGYGYTF
TRBV6-2/TRBV6-3	TRBJ2-1	-	11	-	TGTGCCAGCAGCCAATTCAATGAGCAGTTCTTC	CASSQFNEQFF
TRBV19	TRBJ1-5	-	15	-	TGTGCCAGTAGTTCTGGGCGGCAGCTTCATCAGCCCCAGCATTTT	CASSSGRQLHQPQHF
TRBV9	TRBJ2-2	TRBD2	16	-	TGTGCCAGCAGCGTGGAGAGGACTAGCGGCACCGGGGAGCTGTTTTTT	CASSVERTSGTGELFF
TRBV7-9	TRBJ2-3	-	15	-	TGTGCCAGCAGTTCCGGGACAACGAGTACAGATACGCAGTATTTT	CASSSGTTSTDTQYF
TRBV23-1	TRBJ2-3	-	14	-	TGCGCCAGCAGTCAATCTGCCAGCACAGATACGCAGTATTTT	CASSQSASTDTQYF
TRBV4-2	TRBJ1-1	TRBD1	15	-	TGTGCCAGCAGCCAATCCGGGACAGGGGACACTGAAGCTTTCTTT	CASSQSGTGDTEAFF
TRBV10-1	TRBJ2-3	TRBD1	13	-	TGCGCCAGCAGGGACAGGGAAGCAGATACGCAGTATTTT	CASRDREADTQYF
TRBV5-1	TRBJ1-1	TRBD1	16	-	TGCGCCAGCAGCACCGGGACAGGGCCCTTAGTGACTGAAGCTTTCTTT	CASSTGTGPLVTEAFF
TRBV10-3	TRBJ1-5	-	14	-	TGTGCCATCAGTCGGGAGATCTCTAATCAGCCCCAGCATTTT	CAISREISNQPQHF
TRBV14	TRBJ1-2	TRBD1	15	-	TGTGCCAGCAGCCAGCCGGGACAGGGCATCTATGGCTACACCTTC	CASSQPGQGIYGYTF
TRBV24-1	TRBJ2-1	TRBD2	16	-	TGTGCCACCAGTGAAAGGACTAGCGGACCCTACAATGAGCAGTTCTTC	CATSERTSGPYNEQFF
TRBV3-1/TRBV3-2	TRBJ2-7	TRBD1	16	-	TGTGCCAGCAGCCGAGTAGGGACAGTTTCCTCCTACGAGCAGTACTTC	CASSRVGTVSSYEQYF
TRBV9	TRBJ1-2	-	15	-	TGTGCCAGCAGCCCCCAATGGGGGGGTATCTATGGCTACACCTTC	CASSPQWGGIYGYTF
TRBV6-5	TRBJ1-1	-	12	-	TGTGCCAGCAGTCTTACCCGGACTGAAGCTTTCTTT	CASSLTRTEAFF
TRBV7-9	TRBJ1-1	-	14	-	TGTGCCAGCAGCTCCCGGGGATCGAACACTGAAGCTTTCTTT	CASSSRGSNTEAFF
TRBV18	TRBJ2-7	TRBD1	16	-	TGTGCCAGCTCACCGGGGAGGACAGGGGCTAACTACGAGCAGTACTTC	CASSPGRTGANYEQYF
TRBV18	TRBJ2-3	-	12	-	TGTGCCAGCTCACCAAGTATTATTACGCAGTATTTT	CASSPSIITQYF
TRBV6-2/TRBV6-3	TRBJ2-1	TRBD2	17	once	TGTGCCAGCAGTTACCGGACTAGCGGGGGCCTCTACAATGAGCAGTTCTTC	CASSYRTSGGLYNEQFF
TRBV5-1	TRBJ1-6	-	14	-	TGCGCCAGCAGCTTGGATACGGTTAATTCACCCCTCCACTTT	CASSLDTVNSPLHF
TRBV19	TRBJ1-1	-	13	-	TGTGCCAGTAACGGACAATTGAACACTGAAGCTTTCTTT	CASNGQLNTEAFF
TRBV28	TRBJ1-5	-	14	-	TGTGCCAGCAGCCGCATTGTCGGCCCTTGGCCCCAGCATTTT	CASSRIVGPWPQHF
TRBV9	TRBJ2-7	-	16	-	TGTGCCAGCAGCGTGAGTTCCGGGGGGCCCCTTGGGGAGCAGTACTTC	CASSVSSGGPLGEQYF
TRBV15	TRBJ1-1	TRBD1	15	-	TGTGCCACCAGCAAGGAATCCGGGACAGGGGGCACGGCTTTCTTT	CATSKESGTGGTAFF
TRBV19	TRBJ1-6	-	14	-	TGTGCCAGTAGCTTACAGGGTTCTAATTCACCCCTCCACTTT	CASSLQGSNSPLHF
TRBV19	TRBJ2-1	TRBD1	13	-	TGTGCCAGTAGAAAGACAGGGGGGAATGAGCAGTTCTTC	CASRKTGGNEQFF
TRBV12-3/TRBV12-4	TRBJ1-2	-	13	-	TGTGCCAGCAGTTTTACGACAAGGGATGGCTACACCTTC	CASSFTTRDGYTF
TRBV27	TRBJ2-2	-	14	-	TGTGCCAGCAGTCCCCGGGAAAACACCGGGGAGCTGTTTTTT	CASSPRENTGELFF
TRBV18	TRBJ2-1	-	15	once	TGTGCCAGCTCACTCCTCAGTGAACGGTCGCGTGAGCAGTTCTTC	CASSLLSERSREQFF
TRBV6-6	TRBJ1-5	TRBD1	16	few	TGTGCCAGCATTGGATCGGGGACAGGGGGCAATCAGCCCCAGCATTTT	CASIGSGTGGNQPQHF
TRBV7-7	TRBJ2-1	TRBD1	13	large	TGTGCCAGCAGCTTAAACAGGGGACATGAGCAGTTCTTC	CASSLNRGHEQFF
TRBV5-1	TRBJ2-7	-	16	-	TGCGCCAGCAGCTTGGAATCTCTGACGGCATCCTACGAGCAGTACTTC	CASSLESLTASYEQYF
TRBV27	TRBJ2-3	TRBD1	15	-	TGTGCCAGCAGACGGGACAGGGTTGCATGGAATACGCAGTATTTT	CASRRDRVAWNTQYF
TRBV14	TRBJ1-1	-	15	once	TGTGCCAGCAGCCAAGAGATAGGCTGGAACACTGAAGCTTTCTTT	CASSQEIGWNTEAFF